This T cell receptor (beta chain) was documented in a study of shared clonotypes between healthy human individuals. Assay used: immunoSEQ multiplex PCR; TCRdb lists only in-frame clones, some missing. The profile shows about 320,000 clones, roughly 84% of them singletons. The clonotype originates from a man between 18 and 29 years old in good health. The sample was memory CD8+ T cells sorted from blood. The sample's subset: CD45RO+ cells pooled with CCR7-negative TemRA cells.

The CDR3 loop reads CASANSYEQYF. The DNA for the CDR3 is TGTGCCAGTGCCAACTCCTACGAGCAGTACTTC. This sequence joins TRBV19 and TRBJ2-7; no definite D call. This CDR3 comprises 11 residues. Germline V gene data show CDR1 as LNHDA and CDR2 as SQIVND (reference sequence). Trimming took off 8 bases at V and 0 bases at J, with 5 bases between the two ends.